Listed below are T cell receptor beta chains from one sample, sequenced in a study of CD8 T cells in ankylosing spondylitis. TCRdb recomputed calls from the 5' RACE reads with MiXCR, one row per CDR3 protein. The table lists around 890,000 distinct CDR3 sequences, 12% of them singletons. Sequenced sample: blood, either unsorted or a sorted T cell fraction (not recorded which). The receptor source for this set is a male donor with ankylosing spondylitis. Each CDR3 is given with its conserved first and last residue. The D gene is left open where the match is weak. A row's size may be missing; if present it is once, few, many or a size class.

size: many
V: TRBV10-3
J: TRBJ2-6
D: TRBD2
DNA: TGTGCCATCAATAAGGGGACTAGGGGCCCCAACGTCCTGACTTTC
CDR3: CAINKGTRGPNVLTF

size: few
V: TRBV11-2
J: TRBJ2-7
D: TRBD1
DNA: TGTGCCAGCAGCTTAGGAGCCACAGGGGACCACGAGCAGTACTTC
CDR3: CASSLGATGDHEQYF

size: few
V: TRBV9
J: TRBJ2-7
D: NA
DNA: TGTGCCAGCAGCGTAGGTACCGGGACACTACCCTACGAGCAGTACTTC
CDR3: CASSVGTGTLPYEQYF

size: NA
V: TRBV4-3
J: TRBJ2-6
D: NA
DNA: TGCGCCAGCAGCCAGCTCATACCCGACGGGTTCTCTGGGGCCAACGTCCTGACTTTC
CDR3: CASSQLIPDGFSGANVLTF

size: many
V: TRBV10-3
J: TRBJ2-6
D: NA
DNA: TGTGCCATCAGTGAGTCGCGACAGTTCTCTGGGGCCAACGTCCTGACTTTC
CDR3: CAISESRQFSGANVLTF

size: few
V: TRBV5-1
J: TRBJ2-3
D: TRBD1
DNA: TGCGCCAGCAGCTCCCACAGGGGAATCACAGATACGCAGTATTTT
CDR3: CASSSHRGITDTQYF

size: NA
V: TRBV7-2
J: TRBJ2-7
D: NA
DNA: TGTGCCAGCAGCGACAGACAGACACTATGGGTCGAGCAGTACTTC
CDR3: CASSDRQTLWVEQYF

size: many
V: TRBV10-3
J: TRBJ2-1
D: NA
DNA: TGTGCCATCAGTGAGGCTAGCGACTACAATGAGCAGTTCTTC
CDR3: CAISEASDYNEQFF

size: few
V: TRBV11-3
J: TRBJ2-7
D: TRBD1
DNA: TGTGCCAGCAGCCAGACAGGGTTCCACGAGCAGTACTTC
CDR3: CASSQTGFHEQYF

size: few
V: TRBV6-1
J: TRBJ2-3
D: NA
DNA: TGTGCCAGCAGAACGGTCGGGAGTCCACCAAGTTCGCAGTATTTT
CDR3: CASRTVGSPPSSQYF

size: few
V: TRBV11-2
J: TRBJ2-1
D: TRBD2
DNA: TGTGCCAGCAGCTTAAGGGGACTAGCGGGGTTATTCTCCTACAATGAGCAGTTCTTC
CDR3: CASSLRGLAGLFSYNEQFF

size: many
V: TRBV4-2
J: TRBJ2-5
D: NA
DNA: TGTGCCAGCAGGGGGGCAGGGCTGGAGACCCAGTACTTC
CDR3: CASRGAGLETQYF

size: NA
V: TRBV12-3/TRBV12-4
J: TRBJ2-7
D: NA
DNA: TGTGCCAGCAGCCCCGCCGGGCGGAGGGAAGATCCCTACGAGCAGTACTTC
CDR3: CASSPAGRREDPYEQYF

size: NA
V: TRBV6-2/TRBV6-3
J: TRBJ2-7
D: TRBD2
DNA: TGTGCCACAACGTCCCGACTAGCCGCCGAGCAGTACTTC
CDR3: CATTSRLAAEQYF

size: NA
V: TRBV20-1
J: TRBJ1-5
D: NA
DNA: TGCAGTGCTAGTCAGGACTTATATAGCAATCAGCCCCAGCATTTT
CDR3: CSASQDLYSNQPQHF

size: few
V: TRBV5-1
J: TRBJ1-1
D: NA
DNA: TGCGCCAGCAGCTTGGGCCCGGGTGAAGGCACTGAAGCTTTCTTT
CDR3: CASSLGPGEGTEAFF

size: NA
V: TRBV3-1
J: TRBJ2-7
D: NA
DNA: TGTGCCAGCAGCCAAGATTTGAGAGCCTCCTACGAGCAGTACTTC
CDR3: CASSQDLRASYEQYF

size: few
V: TRBV5-6
J: TRBJ1-1
D: NA
DNA: TGTGCCAGCAGCCGGGACGGTTTGAACACTGAAGCTTTCTTT
CDR3: CASSRDGLNTEAFF

size: many
V: TRBV20-1
J: TRBJ1-5
D: NA
DNA: TGCAGTGCTTCCGATTCAGGGGATAGCAATCAGCCCCAGCATTTT
CDR3: CSASDSGDSNQPQHF

size: NA
V: TRBV20-1
J: TRBJ1-5
D: TRBD1
DNA: TGCAGTGCTCGACAGGGTACGCCCCAGCATTTT
CDR3: CSARQGTPQHF

size: NA
V: TRBV30
J: TRBJ2-2
D: TRBD2
DNA: TGTGCCTGGACTAGCGGGGGCGGAACCGGGGAGCTGTTTTTT
CDR3: CAWTSGGGTGELFF

size: few
V: TRBV10-3
J: TRBJ1-1
D: NA
DNA: TGTGCCATCAGGTCACAGCTGAACACTGAAGCTTTCTTT
CDR3: CAIRSQLNTEAFF

size: NA
V: TRBV12-3/TRBV12-4
J: TRBJ2-7
D: NA
DNA: TGTGCCAGCAGTTTAGTTCCCAGCTTGTGGGTCTCCTTC
CDR3: CASSLVPSLWVSF

size: NA
V: TRBV18
J: TRBJ2-5
D: NA
DNA: TGTGCCAGCTCACCTGACATTGGGGAAGGGACCCAGTACTTC
CDR3: CASSPDIGEGTQYF

size: many
V: TRBV20-1
J: TRBJ1-5
D: NA
DNA: TGCAGTGCTAGAGATCCCAGCAATCAGCCCCAGCATTTT
CDR3: CSARDPSNQPQHF

size: NA
V: TRBV28
J: TRBJ2-7
D: NA
DNA: TGTGCCAGCAGTACCCTTAGCAGCCCGAGCGAGCAGTACTTC
CDR3: CASSTLSSPSEQYF

size: NA
V: TRBV24-1
J: TRBJ2-2
D: NA
DNA: TGTGCCACCGCGACCGGGACGGGAAACACCAGGGAGCTGTTTTTT
CDR3: CATATGTGNTRELFF

size: NA
V: TRBV10-3
J: TRBJ1-2
D: NA
DNA: TGTGCCATCAGTGAATACATGGACTTGAACTATGGCTACACCTTC
CDR3: CAISEYMDLNYGYTF

size: once
V: TRBV23-1
J: TRBJ1-1
D: NA
DNA: TGCGCCAGCAGTCAAAAAACAGGGATGAACACTGAAGCTTTCTTT
CDR3: CASSQKTGMNTEAFF

size: NA
V: TRBV24-1
J: TRBJ2-3
D: NA
DNA: TGTGCCACCAGTGACCCGACTAGAGGAGGAGATACGCAGTATTTT
CDR3: CATSDPTRGGDTQYF

size: NA
V: TRBV20-1
J: TRBJ2-2
D: NA
DNA: TGCAGTGCGAGAGAGAGCACCGGGGAGCTGTTTTTT
CDR3: CSARESTGELFF

size: NA
V: TRBV4-3
J: TRBJ1-2
D: NA
DNA: TGCGCCAGCAGCCAAGATCTGGGGGGACGTGGAGGCTATGGCTACACCTTC
CDR3: CASSQDLGGRGGYGYTF

size: NA
V: TRBV12-3/TRBV12-4
J: TRBJ1-2
D: NA
DNA: TGTGCCAGCAGTCCACTCCAGGGATATGGCTACACCTTC
CDR3: CASSPLQGYGYTF

size: NA
V: TRBV11-1
J: TRBJ2-7
D: TRBD1
DNA: TGTGCCAGCAGCGGATGGACAGGCGCCTCCTACGAGCAGTACTTC
CDR3: CASSGWTGASYEQYF

size: NA
V: TRBV7-6
J: TRBJ1-3
D: TRBD1
DNA: TGTGCCAGCAGCTTTGGACAGGCTAAAAGAAGAGGAAACACCATATATTTT
CDR3: CASSFGQAKRRGNTIYF

size: NA
V: TRBV4-3
J: TRBJ2-6
D: NA
DNA: TGCGCCAGCAGCCAAGATAGATGGGGCTCTGGGGCCAACGTCCTGACTTTC
CDR3: CASSQDRWGSGANVLTF

size: NA
V: TRBV3-1
J: TRBJ2-7
D: NA
DNA: TGTGCCAGCAGCCTGGCAGGGTACGACGAGCAGTACTTC
CDR3: CASSLAGYDEQYF

size: many
V: TRBV29-1
J: TRBJ2-4
D: TRBD1
DNA: TGCAGCGTTGAAGGAGGGGGCAGGGGGGCCAAAAACATTCAGTACTTC
CDR3: CSVEGGGRGAKNIQYF

size: few
V: TRBV6-5
J: TRBJ2-1
D: NA
DNA: TGTGCCAGCAGTTACTCGATCCTAGGGGGACATACTGAGCAGTTCTTC
CDR3: CASSYSILGGHTEQFF

size: many
V: TRBV10-3
J: TRBJ2-1
D: NA
DNA: TGTGCCATCAGTGGAATTGGGGCGTCCTACAATGAGCAGTTCTTC
CDR3: CAISGIGASYNEQFF

size: NA
V: TRBV28
J: TRBJ2-1
D: TRBD1
DNA: TGTGCCAGCTTAGGGCAGACAGGGGTCGGGGATGAGCAGTTCTTC
CDR3: CASLGQTGVGDEQFF

size: few
V: TRBV7-8
J: TRBJ1-5
D: NA
DNA: TGTGCCAGCAGCTTAACCTGGTGGGGCCTTGGCAATCAGCCCCAGCATTTT
CDR3: CASSLTWWGLGNQPQHF

size: NA
V: TRBV20-1
J: TRBJ1-5
D: NA
DNA: TGCAGTGCTAGAGAGTTTAGCAATCAGCCCCAGCATTTT
CDR3: CSAREFSNQPQHF

size: NA
V: TRBV18
J: TRBJ2-1
D: TRBD2
DNA: TGTGCCAGCTCCCCCATGACTAGCGGAACCTACAATGAGCAGTTCTTC
CDR3: CASSPMTSGTYNEQFF

size: few
V: TRBV21-1
J: TRBJ1-6
D: NA
DNA: TGTGCCAGCAGCAAAGTGGAAGTAGGGAATCATAATTCACCCCTCCACTTT
CDR3: CASSKVEVGNHNSPLHF

size: few
V: TRBV6-1
J: TRBJ2-6
D: NA
DNA: TGTGCCACCTTGGGGACGGTGCGGGCCAACGTCCTGACTTTC
CDR3: CATLGTVRANVLTF

size: few
V: TRBV6-1
J: TRBJ1-4
D: NA
DNA: TGTGCCAGCAGCCTCACGTGGACTAATGAAAAACTGTTTTTT
CDR3: CASSLTWTNEKLFF

size: NA
V: TRBV11-1
J: TRBJ2-7
D: NA
DNA: TGTGCCAGCAGCTTAGGTACCCACTCCTACGAGCAGTACTTC
CDR3: CASSLGTHSYEQYF

size: many
V: TRBV20-1
J: TRBJ2-1
D: NA
DNA: TGCAGTGCTAGTTTTCAGGGGTTGGAGCAGTTCTTC
CDR3: CSASFQGLEQFF

size: few
V: TRBV6-2/TRBV6-3
J: TRBJ2-1
D: TRBD2
DNA: TGTGCCAGCAGTACCCGTAGCGGGGGGGTCTACAATGAGCAGTTCTTC
CDR3: CASSTRSGGVYNEQFF